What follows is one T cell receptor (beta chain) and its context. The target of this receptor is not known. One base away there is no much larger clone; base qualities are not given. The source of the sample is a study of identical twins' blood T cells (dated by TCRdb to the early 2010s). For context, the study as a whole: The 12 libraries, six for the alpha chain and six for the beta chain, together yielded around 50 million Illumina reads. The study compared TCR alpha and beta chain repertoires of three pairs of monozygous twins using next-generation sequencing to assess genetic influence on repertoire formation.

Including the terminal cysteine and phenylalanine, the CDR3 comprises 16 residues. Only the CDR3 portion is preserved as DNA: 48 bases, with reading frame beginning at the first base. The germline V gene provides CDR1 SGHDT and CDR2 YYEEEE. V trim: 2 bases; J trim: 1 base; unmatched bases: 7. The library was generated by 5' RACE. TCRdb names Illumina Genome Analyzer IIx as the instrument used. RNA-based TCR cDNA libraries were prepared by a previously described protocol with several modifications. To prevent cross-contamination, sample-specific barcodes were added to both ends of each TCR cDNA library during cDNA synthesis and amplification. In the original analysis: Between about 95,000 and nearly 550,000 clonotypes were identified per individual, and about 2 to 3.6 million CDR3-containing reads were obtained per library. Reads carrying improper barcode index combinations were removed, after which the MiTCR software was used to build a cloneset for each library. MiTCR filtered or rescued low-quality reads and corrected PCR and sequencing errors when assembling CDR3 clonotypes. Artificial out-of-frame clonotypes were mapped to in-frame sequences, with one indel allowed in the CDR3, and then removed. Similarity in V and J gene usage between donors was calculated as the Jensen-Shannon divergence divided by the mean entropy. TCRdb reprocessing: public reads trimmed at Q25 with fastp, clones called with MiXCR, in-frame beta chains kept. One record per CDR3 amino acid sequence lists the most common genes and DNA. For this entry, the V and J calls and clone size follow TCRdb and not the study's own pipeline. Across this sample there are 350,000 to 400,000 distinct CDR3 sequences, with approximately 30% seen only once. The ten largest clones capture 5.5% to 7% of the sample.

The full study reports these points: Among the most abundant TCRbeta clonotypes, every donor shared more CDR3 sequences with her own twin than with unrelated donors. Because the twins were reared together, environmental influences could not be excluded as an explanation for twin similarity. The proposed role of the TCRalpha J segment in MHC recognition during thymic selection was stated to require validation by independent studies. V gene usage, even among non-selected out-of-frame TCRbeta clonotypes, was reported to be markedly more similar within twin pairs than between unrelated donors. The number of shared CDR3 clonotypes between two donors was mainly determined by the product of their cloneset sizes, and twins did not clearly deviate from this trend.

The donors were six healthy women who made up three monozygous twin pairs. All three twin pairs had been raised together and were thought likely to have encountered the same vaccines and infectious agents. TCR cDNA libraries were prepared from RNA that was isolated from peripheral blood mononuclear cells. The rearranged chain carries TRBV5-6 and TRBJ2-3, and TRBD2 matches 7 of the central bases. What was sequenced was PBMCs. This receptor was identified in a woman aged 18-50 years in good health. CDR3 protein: CASSLASGGRTDTQYF. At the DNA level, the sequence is TGTGCCAGCAGCTTAGCTAGCGGTGGACGCACAGATACGCAGTATTTT. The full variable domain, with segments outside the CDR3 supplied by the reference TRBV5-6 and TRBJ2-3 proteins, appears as DAGVTQSPTHLIKTRGQQVTLRCSPKSGHDTVSWYQQALGQGPQFIFQYYEEEERQRGNFPDRFSGHQFPNYSSELNVNALLLGDSALYLCASSLASGGRTDTQYFGPGTRLTVL.